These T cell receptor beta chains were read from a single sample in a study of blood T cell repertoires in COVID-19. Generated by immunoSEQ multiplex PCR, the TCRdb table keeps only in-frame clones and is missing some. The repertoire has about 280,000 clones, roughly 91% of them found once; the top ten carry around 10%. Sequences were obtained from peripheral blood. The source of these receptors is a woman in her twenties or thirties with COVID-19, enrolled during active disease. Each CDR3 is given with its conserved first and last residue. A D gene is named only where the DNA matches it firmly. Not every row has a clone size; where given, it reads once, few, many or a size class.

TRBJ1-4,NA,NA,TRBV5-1,CASSFTGQTNEKLFF,TGCGCCAGCAGCTTTACAGGGCAAACTAATGAAAAACTGTTTTTT
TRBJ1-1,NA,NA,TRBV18,CASSRETGQNTEAFF,TGTGCCAGCTCACGGGAGACAGGTCAGAACACTGAAGCTTTCTTT
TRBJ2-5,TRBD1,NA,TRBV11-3,CASSLGAGGETQYF,TGTGCCAGCAGCTTGGGGGCAGGGGGAGAGACCCAGTACTTC
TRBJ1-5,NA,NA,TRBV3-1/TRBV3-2,CASSQGLRQPQHF,TGTGCCAGCAGCCAGGGTTTGAGGCAGCCCCAGCATTTT
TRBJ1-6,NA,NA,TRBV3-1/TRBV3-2,CASSQQYSYSPLHF,TGTGCCAGCAGCCAACAGTATTCCTATTCACCCCTCCACTTT
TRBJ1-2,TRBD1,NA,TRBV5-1,CASSPGDREVAGYTF,TGCGCCAGCAGCCCGGGTGACAGGGAAGTGGCGGGCTACACCTTC
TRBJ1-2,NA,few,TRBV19,CASSLGQGSGYTF,TGTGCCAGTAGCCTCGGTCAGGGGTCGGGCTACACCTTC
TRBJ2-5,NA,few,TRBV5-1,CASSSPNSGSRQTQYF,TGCGCCAGCAGCTCGCCTAATAGCGGTTCAAGGCAGACCCAGTACTTC
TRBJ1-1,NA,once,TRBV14,CASSQGHIGTFF,TGTGCCAGCAGCCAGGGGCACATCGGAACTTTCTTT
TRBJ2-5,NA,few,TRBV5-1,CASRLGVSQETQYF,TGCGCCAGCCGGTTAGGGGTGAGCCAAGAGACCCAGTACTTC
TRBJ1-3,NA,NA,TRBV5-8,CASSFDKWGNTIYF,TGTGCCAGCAGCTTCGACAAATGGGGAAACACCATATATTTT
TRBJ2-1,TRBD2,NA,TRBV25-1,CASSSGAYNEQFF,TGTGCCAGCTCGAGCGGGGCCTACAATGAGCAGTTCTTC
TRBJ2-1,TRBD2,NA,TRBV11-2,CASSLEARLAGARYNEQFF,TGTGCCAGCAGCTTAGAGGCTAGGCTAGCGGGGGCTAGATACAATGAGCAGTTCTTC
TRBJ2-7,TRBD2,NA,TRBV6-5,CASSPSGGDYEQYF,TGTGCCAGCAGTCCTAGCGGGGGGGACTACGAGCAGTACTTC
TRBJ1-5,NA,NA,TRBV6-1,CASNDRTGGSNQPQHF,TGTGCCAGCAATGACCGGACCGGGGGAAGCAATCAGCCCCAGCATTTT
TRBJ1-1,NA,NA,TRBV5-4,CASSGRGSEAFF,TGTGCCAGCAGTGGGAGGGGATCTGAAGCTTTCTTT
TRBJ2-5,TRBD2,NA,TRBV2,CASSELAGVEGTQYF,TGTGCCAGCAGTGAGCTAGCGGGGGTCGAAGGGACCCAGTACTTC
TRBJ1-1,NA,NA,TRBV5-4,CASSPGETAGNTEAFF,TGTGCCAGCAGTCCAGGGGAGACGGCGGGGAACACTGAAGCTTTCTTT
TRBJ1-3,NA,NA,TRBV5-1,CASSLAGADTIYF,TGCGCCAGCAGCTTGGCAGGGGCAGACACCATATATTTT
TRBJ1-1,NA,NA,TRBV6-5,CASSYPPSGNTEAFF,TGTGCCAGCAGTTACCCACCCTCCGGGAACACTGAAGCTTTCTTT
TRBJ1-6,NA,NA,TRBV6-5,CASSTKGPWAPLHF,TGTGCCAGCAGCACCAAGGGGCCCTGGGCACCCCTCCACTTT
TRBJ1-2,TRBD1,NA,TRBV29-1,CSVGGQARYGYTF,TGCAGCGTTGGGGGACAGGCCCGCTATGGCTACACCTTC
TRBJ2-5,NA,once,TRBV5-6,CASSLGAEETQYF,TGTGCCAGCAGCCTGGGGGCTGAGGAGACCCAGTACTTC
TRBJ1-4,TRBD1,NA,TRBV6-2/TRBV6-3,CASSHGDSSTF,TGTGCCAGCAGTCACGGGGACAGCAGCACTTTT
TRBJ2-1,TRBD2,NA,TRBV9,CASSGSKSGGGAVNEQFF,TGTGCCAGCAGCGGGTCCAAGTCTGGCGGGGGGGCTGTCAATGAGCAGTTCTTC
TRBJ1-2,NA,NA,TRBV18,CASSPDQGRSNYGYTF,TGTGCCAGCTCACCAGACCAGGGGCGGAGTAACTATGGCTACACCTTC
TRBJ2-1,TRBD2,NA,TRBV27,CASSLSPRGGAIDEQFF,TGTGCCAGCAGTTTATCCCCTCGCGGGGGGGCTATTGATGAGCAGTTCTTC
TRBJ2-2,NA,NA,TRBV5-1,CASSLGQYANTGELFF,TGCGCCAGCAGCTTGGGGCAATACGCGAACACCGGGGAGCTGTTTTTT
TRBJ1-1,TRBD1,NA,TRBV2,CASSGQGLKNTEAFF,TGTGCCAGCAGCGGACAGGGGCTAAAGAACACTGAAGCTTTCTTT
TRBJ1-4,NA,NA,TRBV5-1,CASSLGQGEKLFF,TGCGCCAGCAGCTTAGGGCAGGGGGAAAAACTGTTTTTT
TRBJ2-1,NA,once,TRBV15,CATSRDPDNSGEQFF,TGTGCCACCAGCAGAGATCCCGATAACTCCGGGGAGCAGTTCTTC
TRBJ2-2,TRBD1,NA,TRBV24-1,CATSDPRQGYTGELFF,TGTGCCACCAGTGATCCACGACAGGGGTACACCGGGGAGCTGTTTTTT
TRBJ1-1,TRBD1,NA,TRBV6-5,CASSTRDRGLVEAFF,TGTGCCAGCAGTACCCGGGACAGGGGGCTCGTTGAAGCTTTCTTT
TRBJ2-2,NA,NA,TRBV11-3,CASSPPGITGELFF,TGTGCCAGCAGCCCCCCGGGGATAACCGGGGAGCTGTTTTTT
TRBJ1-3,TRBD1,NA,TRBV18,CASSREGQASSGNTIYF,TGTGCCAGCTCACGAGAGGGACAGGCCAGCTCTGGAAACACCATATATTTT
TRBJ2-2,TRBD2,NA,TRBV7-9,CASRPPLAAVNTGELFF,TGTGCCAGCAGACCGCCCCTAGCGGCAGTTAACACCGGGGAGCTGTTTTTT
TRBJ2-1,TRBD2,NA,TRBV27,CASSFRGGGAFGNEQFF,TGTGCCAGCAGTTTTCGGGGCGGGGGGGCTTTCGGGAATGAGCAGTTCTTC
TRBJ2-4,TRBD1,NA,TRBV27,CASRGRGTGLGVAKNIQYF,TGTGCCAGCAGGGGCAGGGGGACAGGGCTGGGGGTAGCCAAAAACATTCAGTACTTC
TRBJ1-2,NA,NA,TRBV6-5,CASSPLDIPYGYTF,TGTGCCAGCAGCCCCTTAGATATCCCCTATGGCTACACCTTC
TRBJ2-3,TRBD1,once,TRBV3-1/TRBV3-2,CASSFDRADTQYF,TGTGCCAGCAGCTTTGACAGGGCAGATACGCAGTATTTT
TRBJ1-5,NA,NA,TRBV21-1,CASNQGSLQPQHF,TGTGCCAGCAATCAGGGGTCACTCCAGCCCCAGCATTTT
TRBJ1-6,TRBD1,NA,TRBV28,CASSSGTGGSPLHF,TGTGCCAGCAGTTCCGGGACAGGGGGTTCACCCCTCCACTTT
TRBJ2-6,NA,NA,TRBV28,CASRGAGANVLTF,TGTGCCAGCAGGGGGGCCGGGGCCAACGTCCTGACTTTC
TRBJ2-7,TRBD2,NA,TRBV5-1,CASSSRLAGGNEQYF,TGCGCCAGCAGCTCCAGACTAGCCGGGGGTAACGAGCAGTACTTC
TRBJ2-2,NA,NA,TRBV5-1,CASSSAGELFF,TGCGCCAGCAGTTCAGCCGGGGAGCTGTTTTTT
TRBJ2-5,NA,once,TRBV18,CASSPMQETQYF,TGTGCCAGCTCACCAATGCAGGAGACCCAGTACTTC
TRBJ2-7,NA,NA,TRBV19,CASSLAGRNEQYF,TGTGCCAGTAGTTTGGCGGGTAGGAACGAGCAGTACTTC
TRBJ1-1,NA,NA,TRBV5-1,CASSLDRAGTEAFF,TGCGCCAGCAGCTTGGACAGGGCGGGCACTGAAGCTTTCTTT
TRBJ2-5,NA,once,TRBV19,CASSITGGGETQYF,TGTGCCAGTAGTATAACTGGGGGCGGAGAGACCCAGTACTTC
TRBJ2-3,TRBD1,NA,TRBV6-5,CASRGLSTGQAQYF,TGTGCCAGCAGAGGCCTATCGACAGGGCAGGCGCAGTATTTT
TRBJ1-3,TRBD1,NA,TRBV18,CASSPTGSGNTIYF,TGTGCCAGCTCACCGACAGGGTCTGGAAACACCATATATTTT
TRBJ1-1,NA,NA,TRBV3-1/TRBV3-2,CASSLTPTANTEAFF,TGTGCCAGCAGCCTCACCCCGACAGCGAACACTGAAGCTTTCTTT
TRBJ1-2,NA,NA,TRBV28,CATTTGPNYGYTF,TGTGCCACCACAACAGGGCCGAACTATGGCTACACCTTC
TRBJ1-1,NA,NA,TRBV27,CASIPSGNTEAFF,TGTGCCAGCATCCCCTCAGGAAACACTGAAGCTTTCTTT
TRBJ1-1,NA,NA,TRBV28,CASSLAGWSTEAFF,TGTGCCAGCAGTTTGGCAGGGTGGAGCACTGAAGCTTTCTTT
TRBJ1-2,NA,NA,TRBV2,CASRVRQVLFGYTF,TGTGCCAGCAGAGTTAGACAGGTGCTCTTTGGCTACACCTTC
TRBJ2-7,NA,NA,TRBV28,CASSLSDKADYEQYF,TGTGCCAGCAGTTTATCGGACAAGGCTGACTACGAGCAGTACTTC
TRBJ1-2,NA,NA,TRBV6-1,CASSEAGRVFGYTF,TGTGCCAGCAGTGAAGCGGGCAGGGTTTTTGGCTACACCTTC